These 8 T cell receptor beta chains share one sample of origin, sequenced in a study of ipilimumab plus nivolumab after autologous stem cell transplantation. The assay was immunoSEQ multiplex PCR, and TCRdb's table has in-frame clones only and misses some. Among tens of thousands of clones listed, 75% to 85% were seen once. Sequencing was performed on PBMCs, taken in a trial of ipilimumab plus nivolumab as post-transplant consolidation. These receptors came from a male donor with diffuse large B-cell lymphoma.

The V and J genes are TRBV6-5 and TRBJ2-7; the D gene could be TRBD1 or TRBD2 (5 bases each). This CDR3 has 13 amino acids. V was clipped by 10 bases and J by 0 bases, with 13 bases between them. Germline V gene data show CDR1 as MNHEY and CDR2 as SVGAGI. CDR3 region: CATRDAHSYEQYF. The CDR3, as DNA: TGTGCCACCCGGGACGCCCACTCCTACGAGCAGTACTTC.

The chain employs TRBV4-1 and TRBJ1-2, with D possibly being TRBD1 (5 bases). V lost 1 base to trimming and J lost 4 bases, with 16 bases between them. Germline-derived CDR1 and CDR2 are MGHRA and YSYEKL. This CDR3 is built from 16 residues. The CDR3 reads CASSQGVRAGGYGYTF. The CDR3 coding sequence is TGCGCCAGCAGCCAAGGGGTCAGGGCTGGGGGCTATGGCTACACCTTC.

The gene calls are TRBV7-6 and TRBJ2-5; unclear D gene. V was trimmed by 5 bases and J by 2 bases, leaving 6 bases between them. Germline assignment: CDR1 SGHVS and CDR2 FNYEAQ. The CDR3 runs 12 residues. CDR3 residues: CASSDKQETQYF. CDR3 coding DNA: TGTGCCAGCAGCGATAAACAAGAGACCCAGTACTTC. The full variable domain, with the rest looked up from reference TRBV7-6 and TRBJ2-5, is GAGVSQSPRYKVTKRGQDVALRCDPISGHVSLYWYRQALGQGPEFLTYFNYEAQQDKSGLPNDRFSAERPEGSISTLTIQRTEQRDSAMYRCASSDKQETQYFGPGTRLLVL.

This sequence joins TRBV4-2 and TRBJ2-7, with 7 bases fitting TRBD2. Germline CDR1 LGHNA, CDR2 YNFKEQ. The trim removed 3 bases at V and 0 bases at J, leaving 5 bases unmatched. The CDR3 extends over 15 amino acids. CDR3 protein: CASSQRSGASYEQYF. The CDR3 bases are TGTGCCAGCAGCCAGCGGAGCGGGGCCTCCTACGAGCAGTACTTC.

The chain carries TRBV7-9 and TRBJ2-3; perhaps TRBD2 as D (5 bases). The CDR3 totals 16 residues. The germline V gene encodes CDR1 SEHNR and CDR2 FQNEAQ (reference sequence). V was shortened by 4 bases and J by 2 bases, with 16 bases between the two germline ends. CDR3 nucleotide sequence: TGTGCCAGCAGCTCATCTTCTAGTAGCGCCACAGATACGCAGTATTTT. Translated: CASSSSSSSATDTQYF.

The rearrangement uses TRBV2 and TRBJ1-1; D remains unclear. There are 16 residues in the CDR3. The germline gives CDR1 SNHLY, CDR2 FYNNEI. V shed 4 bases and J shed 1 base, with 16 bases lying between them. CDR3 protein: CASSGMGREANTEAFF. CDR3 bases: TGTGCCAGCAGTGGAATGGGCCGGGAAGCGAACACTGAAGCTTTCTTT.

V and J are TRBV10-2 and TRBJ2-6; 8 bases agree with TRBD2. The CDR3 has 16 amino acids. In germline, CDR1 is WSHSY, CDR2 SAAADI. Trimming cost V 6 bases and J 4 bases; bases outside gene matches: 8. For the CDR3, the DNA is TGCGCCAGCAGGGCCGCGGGGGGCGCAGGGGCCAACGTCCTGACTTTC. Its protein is CASRAAGGAGANVLTF.

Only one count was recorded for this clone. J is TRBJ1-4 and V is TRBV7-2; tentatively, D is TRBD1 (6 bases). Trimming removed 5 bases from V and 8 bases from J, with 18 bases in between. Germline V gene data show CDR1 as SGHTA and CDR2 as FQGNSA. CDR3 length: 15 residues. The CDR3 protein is CASSLMGGGNEKLFF. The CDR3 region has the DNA TGTGCCAGCAGCCTGATGGGAGGGGGAAACGAAAAACTGTTTTTT.